These 9 T cell receptor beta chains were all obtained from the same sample, sequenced in a study of T-cell reconstitution after alpha-beta-depleted transplantation in children. For TCRbeta, the library was prepared with unique molecular identifiers. TCRdb re-analysed the PCR reads in MiXCR, keeping a single row per CDR3 protein. This sample carries 200,000 to 250,000 distinct CDR3 sequences, around 9.9% of them seen once, and the ten largest clones take roughly 28%. The material sequenced was PBMCs, taken before TCRalphabeta/CD19-depleted stem cell transplant. Receptors originate from a child less than two years old with acute myeloid leukemia, due to receive a stem cell transplant.

The sample holds many counts of this clonotype. The CDR3 loop is CASSLSIRDTEAFF. The CDR3 nucleotides are TGTGCCAGCAGCTTATCGATTCGGGACACTGAAGCTTTCTTT. The chain couples TRBV7-9 to TRBJ1-1; D gene unclear. CDR1 and CDR2 from the germline V gene are SEHNR and FQNEAQ (reference sequence). The CDR3 runs 14 residues. Trimming took off 2 bases at V and 3 bases at J, with 10 bases between the two ends. The full variable domain, with the rest looked up from reference TRBV7-9 and TRBJ1-1, is DTGVSQNPRHKITKRGQNVTFRCDPISEHNRLYWYRQTLGQGPEFLTYFQNEAQLEKSRLLSDRFSAERPKGSFSTLEIQRTEQGDSAMYLCASSLSIRDTEAFFGQGTRLTVV.

A few counts support this clonotype. A much larger clone is a single base away; this may be a read error. V is TRBV10-3 and J is TRBJ1-2; D not resolved. The CDR3 is 11 residues long. Germline V gene sequence: CDR1 ENHRY, CDR2 SYGVKD. CDR3 loop: CANSDNYGDTF. The CDR3 region has the DNA TGTGCCAACTCCGATAACTATGGCGACACCTTC.

This clonotype was observed many times. The J gene is TRBJ1-1, the V gene TRBV5-1, with D tentatively TRBD1 (5 bases). The V end lost 4 bases, the J end lost 0 bases, and 13 bases lay between the germline ends. The CDR3 sequence is 15 residues long. Germline lookup yields CDR1 SGHRS and CDR2 YFSETQ. CDR3 nucleotides: TGCGCCAGCAGCCTTTTGGACACCTTGAACACTGAAGCTTTCTTT. It specifies CASSLLDTLNTEAFF.

This clonotype was found many times. The chain joins TRBV10-3 to TRBJ2-2, with D tentatively TRBD1 (6 bases). Trimming stripped 4 bases from V and 4 bases from J, with 13 bases between. The CDR3 covers 15 residues. Germline lookup yields CDR1 ENHRY and CDR2 SYGVKD. The CDR3 loop reads CAISGGRASTGELFF. Written as DNA, the CDR3 is TGTGCCATCAGTGGGGGGCGAGCGTCCACCGGGGAGCTGTTTTTT.

This clonotype was seen repeatedly, ten times or more. The chain recombines TRBV12-3 or TRBV12-4 with TRBJ2-4, with 7 bases identical to TRBD2. Trimming removed 5 bases from V and 3 bases from J; junction bases left unmatched: 10. The CDR3 is 16 amino acids. CDR3 region: CASSPPLRGDKNIQYF. DNA for the CDR3: TGTGCCAGCAGTCCGCCCCTCCGGGGGGACAAAAACATTCAGTACTTC.

This rearrangement joins TRBV7-2 to TRBJ2-2, with TRBD2 matching over 9 bases. The ends lost 0 bases at V and 0 bases at J; junction bases unmatched: 2. This CDR3 region has 17 residues. The V gene's germline CDR1 is SGHTA and CDR2 FQGNSA. Here the CDR3 DNA reads TGTGCCAGCAGCTTAGCTACTAGCGGGTCGAACACCGGGGAGCTGTTTTTT. The encoded protein is CASSLATSGSNTGELFF.

As for this clonotype: Its ends do not fully match the called genes, so a read error is possible. The chain joins TRBV11-2 to TRBJ2-1; 12 bases match TRBD1. Germline V gives CDR1 SGHAT, CDR2 FQNNGV. The CDR3 has 16 residues. The CDR3 DNA follows: TGTGCCAGCAGCCCCTCCGGGACAGGGGGCTACTATGAGCAGTTCTTC. It yields the protein CASSPSGTGGYYEQFF.

This clonotype was counted many times. This rearrangement joins TRBV7-2 to TRBJ2-4, with a possible D match to TRBD2 (5 bases). CDR3 length: 14 residues. The V gene's germline CDR1 is SGHTA and CDR2 FQGNSA. With 3 bases removed from V and 4 bases from J, the gap between germline ends came to 10 bases. CDR3 coding DNA: TGTGCCAGCAGCTTCTTCGGGGAGAAAAACATTCAGTACTTC. Translated, it gives CASSFFGEKNIQYF.

This clonotype was seen at least ten times. The gene calls are TRBV5-1 and TRBJ2-7, with 9 nucleotides matching TRBD1. This CDR3 spans 12 amino acids. The trim removed 4 bases at V and 6 bases at J, leaving 2 bases unmatched. Germline CDR1 reads SGHRS; CDR2 reads YFSETQ. The CDR3 DNA reads TGCGCCAGCAGCGGGACAGGGCTCGAGCAGTACTTC. Translating it yields CASSGTGLEQYF.